These T cell receptor beta chains were read from a single sample in a study of neurological immune-mediated disorders. A single record per CDR3 protein comes from TCRdb applying MiXCR to the 5' RACE reads. The sample lists 25,000 to 30,000 distinct CDR3 sequences, about 3% occurring once. Sequencing was performed on PBMCs. The receptors come from a young woman with multiple sclerosis. Both conserved end residues are part of each CDR3. Each record gives: J gene, clone size, D gene, V gene, CDR3 DNA, CDR3 protein. The D gene is left open where the match is weak. Not all rows give a size; the values are once, few, many and, for expanded clones, a class.

TRBJ1-5 | many | NA | TRBV5-6 | TGTGCCAGCAGCTTGGGGGGAGGTCAGCATTTT | CASSLGGGQHF
TRBJ2-5 | many | TRBD1 | TRBV7-9 | TGTGCCAGCAGCCGACAGGGGACAGGGTCCGAGACCCAGTACTTC | CASSRQGTGSETQYF
TRBJ2-5 | many | NA | TRBV12-3/TRBV12-4 | TGTGCCAGCAGTCCTCTCGGGGGCCTGAGGGGAGAGACCCAGTACTTC | CASSPLGGLRGETQYF
TRBJ1-4 | NA | NA | TRBV5-1 | TGCGCCAGCAGCTTGGAAGGGGCCACAGTTGAAAAACTGTTTTTT | CASSLEGATVEKLFF
TRBJ2-7 | many | NA | TRBV7-9 | TGTGCCAGCAGCTACCCGACGGCCCACGAGCAGTACTTC | CASSYPTAHEQYF
TRBJ1-5 | many | NA | TRBV12-3/TRBV12-4 | TGTGCCAGCAGGGAGCAAGACAATCAGCCCCAGCATTTT | CASREQDNQPQHF
TRBJ2-7 | many | TRBD1 | TRBV15 | TGTGCCACCAGCAGAGGACAGGGGAGAGAGCAGTACTTC | CATSRGQGREQYF
TRBJ2-3 | many | TRBD2 | TRBV28 | TGTGCCAGCAGTTTTCTGGCGGGAGCGGCAGATACGCAGTATTTT | CASSFLAGAADTQYF
TRBJ2-5 | many | NA | TRBV5-1 | TGCGCCAGCAGCTTGGTTGGGACCCAAGAGACCCAGTACTTC | CASSLVGTQETQYF
TRBJ1-1 | many | NA | TRBV5-1 | TGCGCCAGCAGATCGAGGGCTGAAGCTTTCTTT | CASRSRAEAFF
TRBJ1-3 | many | NA | TRBV5-1 | TGCGCCAGCAGCTTGGACCCAGCTGGAAGTGGAAACACCATATATTTT | CASSLDPAGSGNTIYF
TRBJ2-7 | many | TRBD2 | TRBV9 | TGTGCCAGCAGCATGGGACTAGCTTCCGAGCAGTACTTC | CASSMGLASEQYF
TRBJ2-1 | NA | TRBD1 | TRBV5-1 | TGCGCCAGCAGCGTGGGACAGGGTAACTACAATGAGCAGTTCTTC | CASSVGQGNYNEQFF
TRBJ2-7 | many | NA | TRBV7-9 | TGTGCCAGCAGCTCTCGGACCGCCTACGAGCAGTACTTC | CASSSRTAYEQYF
TRBJ2-5 | many | TRBD1 | TRBV7-2 | TGTGCCAGCAGCTTAACCGGGACAGGGGTGTACCAAGCGACCCAGTACTTC | CASSLTGTGVYQATQYF
TRBJ1-5 | many | TRBD1 | TRBV7-2 | TGTGCCAGCAGCTTAGCGGGACAGATAAATCAGCCCCAGCATTTT | CASSLAGQINQPQHF
TRBJ2-5 | few | NA | TRBV20-1 | TGCAGTGCTAGAAAGGCGGGGCGTTTAGAGACCCAGTACTTC | CSARKAGRLETQYF
TRBJ2-7 | NA | NA | TRBV11-2 | TGTGCCAGCAGCTTCCGGCCGGAGATGGACTACGAGCAGTACTTC | CASSFRPEMDYEQYF
TRBJ2-1 | many | TRBD2 | TRBV12-3/TRBV12-4 | TGTGCCAGCAACGCTGGACTAGTCTACAATGAGCAGTTCTTC | CASNAGLVYNEQFF
TRBJ2-7 | many | NA | TRBV18 | TGTGCCAGCTCACCAGCATCCTACGAGCAGTACTTC | CASSPASYEQYF
TRBJ1-5 | many | TRBD1 | TRBV20-1 | TGCAGTGCTTCAATGCGGACAGGGGGAAATCAGCCCCAGCATTTT | CSASMRTGGNQPQHF
TRBJ1-1 | many | NA | TRBV3-1 | TGTGCCAGCAGCCAAGGGACGGGACAGAACACTGAAGCTTTCTTT | CASSQGTGQNTEAFF
TRBJ2-1 | many | NA | TRBV5-1 | TGCGCCAGCAGCCCCCGGGACTTCGGGAATGAGCAGTTCTTC | CASSPRDFGNEQFF
TRBJ1-6 | many | NA | TRBV2 | TGTGCCAGCAGGCCAACAGCGAATTCACCCCTCCACTTT | CASRPTANSPLHF
TRBJ2-3 | medium-sized | NA | TRBV28 | TGTGCCAGCAACTACGCTGGCGGCCCTGGTACGCAGTATTTT | CASNYAGGPGTQYF
TRBJ2-7 | many | NA | TRBV9 | TGTGCCAGCAGCGTAGGGGCGCAGGGTCTCTACGAGCAGTACTTC | CASSVGAQGLYEQYF
TRBJ2-3 | many | NA | TRBV29-1 | TGCAGCCACGATAGCGGAGTCGCCACAGATACGCAGTATTTT | CSHDSGVATDTQYF
TRBJ1-5 | many | TRBD1 | TRBV12-3/TRBV12-4 | TGTGCCAGCAGTTTTGGCGACAGGGGGCCGGGACAGCCCCAGCATTTT | CASSFGDRGPGQPQHF
TRBJ2-5 | NA | NA | TRBV5-5 | TGTGCCAGCAGCGTTCAGGTCGGGGCCCAAGAGACCCAGTACTTC | CASSVQVGAQETQYF
TRBJ1-1 | few | NA | TRBV28 | TGTGCCAGCAGTTTATCCCCGGGACTAGCCAATTTT | CASSLSPGLANF
TRBJ1-5 | many | NA | TRBV18 | TGTGCCAGCTCACCAAATTCAGGTCTTCAGCCCCAGAATTTT | CASSPNSGLQPQNF
TRBJ1-2 | many | NA | TRBV12-3/TRBV12-4 | TGTGCCAGCACCCCGGGCCAGTGGTATGGCTACACCTTC | CASTPGQWYGYTF
TRBJ2-3 | many | NA | TRBV27 | TGTGCCAGCAGTTTCGGCGGGGGCACAGATACGCAGTATTTT | CASSFGGGTDTQYF
TRBJ2-4 | many | NA | TRBV20-1 | TGCAGTGCCTTGTCACCCCTTTCCCTCAACATTCAGTACTTC | CSALSPLSLNIQYF